This T cell receptor beta chain was identified in a study of T cell responses to AZD1222 COVID-19 vaccine. The V gene lost 5 bases and the J gene lost 5 bases, with 25 bases spanning the gap. Germline CDR1 and CDR2: MNHEY and SVGEGT. The CDR3 runs to 18 residues. Method: immunoSEQ multiplex PCR; TCRdb's copy keeps in-frame clones and lacks some. The sample shows about 48,000 clones, 70% to 90% of them seen only once. The genes are TRBV6-2 or TRBV6-3 and TRBJ1-5, with D perhaps matching TRBD1 (5 bases). The sequence was collected from an adult who received the AZD1222 COVID-19 vaccine. This sample comprised peripheral blood, obtained 28 days after the second AZD1222 dose. The CDR3 protein is CASSPPRGTLGVYQPQHF. DNA for the CDR3: TGTGCCAGCAGTCCCCCCCGCGGGACCTTGGGTGTCTATCAGCCCCAGCATTTT.